This entry describes one T cell receptor beta chain. Its cognate antigen is unknown. The sample belongs to a study of T cell responses to AZD1222 COVID-19 vaccine. Study results and limitations: Targeting of unmutated variant regions was reportedly seen in nearly half of spike-specific TCRs.

The data were produced by immunoSEQ multiplex PCR, yet TCRdb's version contains in-frame clones alone and is incomplete. The sample records approximately 110,000 clones, around 93% being singletons. The V gene end was trimmed by 6 bases and the J gene end by 3 bases; junction bases not matched to a gene: 9. This CDR3 is built from 18 residues. Per the germline V gene, CDR1 is MDHEN and CDR2 is SYDVKM. The chain combines TRBV28 with TRBJ2-3, with 16 bases aligning to TRBD2. The receptor was isolated from an adult who received the AZD1222 COVID-19 vaccine. The source was peripheral blood, collected 28 days after the second AZD1222 dose. CDR3 residues: CASSATGLAGGGTDTQYF. DNA of the CDR3: TGTGCCAGCAGCGCCACGGGACTAGCGGGAGGGGGGACAGATACGCAGTATTTT.